This T cell receptor beta chain was retrieved from a study of cytomegalovirus exposure and HLA in healthy donors. Overall study results and limits: By HLA locus, TCR association rates varied in a later analysis, with DRB1 showing the most and HLA-C the fewest.

Worth noting for this clone: Its antigen is as yet unknown.

PCR employed 60 Vbeta and 13 Jbeta primers. TCRdb's copy holds only in-frame clones and misses some; the assay was immunoSEQ multiplex PCR. The table records about 140,000 clones, approximately 80% of them present only once. Per the germline V gene, CDR1 is LGHNA and CDR2 is YNFKEQ. The CDR3 extends over 16 amino acids. Trimming took 1 base from V and 0 from J, leaving 10 bases between them. This TCR came from a middle-aged woman in good health and CMV-seronegative. What was sequenced was PBMCs. V gene TRBV4-2 combines with J gene TRBJ1-5; no firm D call. The CDR3 protein is CASSQGDGLSNQPQHF. In DNA, the CDR3 is TGTGCCAGCAGCCAAGGAGACGGACTTAGCAATCAGCCCCAGCATTTT.